The TCR beta chain under discussion was sequenced for a study of blood T cell repertoires in COVID-19. V was pared by 3 bases and J by 7 bases, with 11 bases of the junction left unmatched. CDR3 length: 16 residues. CDR1 and CDR2 (germline): SGHAT, FQDESV (reference sequence). Method: immunoSEQ multiplex PCR; TCRdb's copy keeps in-frame clones and lacks some. This table holds some 150,000 clones, around 86% found once. V and J are TRBV11-1 and TRBJ2-1; 8 bases are a match to TRBD2. The TCR was taken from a human donor in a cohort sampled during active COVID-19. The specimen was peripheral blood. As DNA, the CDR3 is TGTGCCAGCAGCTTGGTAACTAGCGGAGGTGTAAATGAGCAGTTCTTC. Translating it yields CASSLVTSGGVNEQFF.